The subject of this entry is one T cell receptor beta chain. This entry is derived from a study of blood T cell repertoires in COVID-19. Assay used: immunoSEQ multiplex PCR; TCRdb lists only in-frame clones, some missing. The profile covers 180,000 or so clones, with approximately 86% appearing a single time and approximately 6.5% taken by the ten largest. V dropped 5 bases and J dropped 4 bases, with 12 bases sitting between them. This CDR3 has 14 amino acids. Germline CDR1 LGHDT, CDR2 YNNKEL (reference sequence). Specimen: peripheral blood. The TCR originated in a woman older than 75 in a cohort sampled during active or convalescent COVID-19. The chain combines TRBV3-1 (or the pseudogene TRBV3-2) with TRBJ1-3, with a weak D call TRBD1 (6 bases). Here the CDR3 reads CASSTDSQGNTIYF. In nucleotides, the CDR3 is TGTGCCAGCAGCACGGACAGCCAGGGAAACACCATATATTTT.